What follows is one T cell receptor (beta chain) and its context. Antigen: not known. The sample is drawn from a study of OX40 agonist ivuxolimab in advanced cancers. Across the study: Patients' therapy was ivuxolimab, an antibody that acts as an agonist of OX40 (CD134). Males comprised roughly four fifths of the group, whose mean age was approximately 60 years (range roughly 20 to 90). Study-wide results and caveats: Within 6 weeks, CD4+ and CD8+ blood T cells expanded clonally at 0.1 to 3.0 mg/kg.

The CDR3 has 13 amino acids. V trimming: 8 bases; J trimming: 6 bases; junction bases outside the gene matches: 6. Germline-derived CDR1 and CDR2 are GTSNPN and SVGIG (reference sequence). Assay used: immunoSEQ multiplex PCR; TCRdb lists only in-frame clones, some missing. This sample has about 44,000 clones, with around 85% found just once. The sequence was obtained from an adult with an advanced solid tumor such as melanoma, head and neck, liver or kidney cancer. The genes are TRBV30 and TRBJ2-1; 11 nucleotides align to TRBD2. The material was CD4+ or CD8+ T cells sorted from blood, obtained in a trial of the OX40 agonist ivuxolimab. The CDR3 nucleotides are TGTGCCGGTAGCGGGGGGGCCTTCAATGAGCAGTTCTTC. Translation gives CAGSGGAFNEQFF.